Included here is one T cell receptor beta chain sequence, with context. Its specificity is not known. TCRdb's table, derived via immunoSEQ multiplex PCR, lists solely in-frame clones and lacks some. The sample has over 200,000 clones, over 80% seen once. This sample was taken from a study of cytomegalovirus exposure and HLA in healthy donors. Overall study findings and caveats: Researchers catalogued approximately 160 TCR beta chains as cytomegalovirus-associated. The TCR clusters that emerged in the first cohort tended, a later analysis found, to co-occur in the 95 to 150 validation repertoires. Per published reports, the classifier diagnosed cytomegalovirus status with high specificity and sensitivity. TCR sequences were mostly rare, though some public TCRs occurred in many donors.

This TCR derives from a woman aged 18-30 years in good health and CMV-seronegative. Sequences were obtained from PBMCs.

The CDR3 is CASSFWEEDTQYF. CDR3 bases: TGTGCCAGCAGCTTCTGGGAAGAGGATACGCAGTATTTT. The gene calls are TRBV7-9 and TRBJ2-3, with D hard to call. The CDR3 runs to 13 residues. The V end was cut by 3 bases, the J end by 6 bases, with 10 bases between. Per the germline V gene, CDR1 is SEHNR and CDR2 is FQNEAQ (reference sequence).